The clone carrying this T cell receptor (beta chain) was seen only a few times. As yet, its antigen is unknown. These data originate in a study of vaccination and CD4 T cells after COVID-19. Study in general: The convalescents included six males and four females, and among them two were Hispanic while seven were Caucasian.

Treatment described: approximately nine-day PBMC culture with coronavirus spike peptide pools or control peptides (ViraFEST assay). The unexposed donor's CD4+ T cells were collected before the COVID-19 pandemic (2011-2018). ViraFEST relied on peptide pools to expand antigen-specific T cells; the TCRs were sequenced afterward. A few million PBMCs were grown per well alongside approximately 10 IU/ml IL-2 and approximately 9.8 ug/ml peptide pools. Oncomine TCR Beta short-read sequencing was applied to DNA from cultured CD4+ T cells. CD4+ T cells were cultured, and genomic DNA was extracted from them. Using its own MiXCR run on the PCR reads, TCRdb lists one record per CDR3 protein. The sample shows fewer than 8,000 distinct CDR3 sequences, roughly 35% of them seen only once. Germline CDR1 DFQATT, CDR2 SNEGSKA (reference sequence). The CDR3 is made up of 16 amino acids. Trimming left V 0 bases short and J 4 bases short, with 18 bases between.

The source material was CD4+ T cells from blood, cultured in vitro. This TCR came from a human donor in good health. The rearrangement links TRBV20-1 to TRBJ2-5, with D perhaps TRBD1 (6 bases). This CDR3 is CSARDFGFATGETQYF. The DNA of the CDR3 is TGCAGTGCTAGAGATTTTGGCTTCGCGACAGGAGAGACCCAGTACTTC.